This T cell receptor (beta chain) was retrieved from a study of blood T cell repertoires in COVID-19 (dated by TCRdb to 2018 to 2020). Study-level background: Recovered participants in ImmuneRACE Cohort 3 were defined by two consecutive negative NP/OP PCR tests, clearance by a healthcare professional, or resolution of symptoms. Where available, HLA class I and class II types were obtained from metadata supplied by the sample provider rather than from assay-based typing. Samples were obtained from the ongoing ImmuneRACE study (first 160 participants) and from 950 to 1,500 subjects provided by 6 global collaborators. The sample metadata nearly always contained a de-identified subject ID, COVID-19 status, age in years and sex. The dataset comprised deeply sampled blood TCRbeta repertoires from subjects exposed to, actively infected with, or recovered from COVID-19. Samples from collaborators originated in the United States, Italy and Spain and spanned both the acute and convalescent phases of COVID-19. The prospective study material was composed of cDNA or gDNA derived from T cells, B-cell-depleted T cells, or PBMCs. A freely available public database, intended as a resource for researchers studying the immune response to SARS-CoV-2, is where the repertoires were released. Findings and caveats that apply to the study as a whole: The amount of clinical and demographic metadata varied by source and participant and was provided uncurated.

TCRbeta CDR3 regions were amplified from genomic DNA using the immunoSEQ Assay, a bias-controlled multiplex PCR. As for the authors' bioinformatics: The number of nucleated cells in each sample was estimated from the amplification of reference gene primers within the assay. Sequence reads were collapsed and filtered to measure the absolute abundance of every unique TCRbeta CDR3 rearrangement. For each sample, productive Simpson clonality was calculated as the square root of Simpson's diversity index over productive rearrangements. The clones in this table, taken by TCRdb from immuneACCESS, are in-frame only. Not every clone is retained; where verified, under half of the shortfall comes from an unresolved V gene, and the cause of the rest is unknown. The V and J calls and clone size were taken over from that table, and D and trimming were inferred from the DNA. Here the sample has over 110,000 clones; nearly 85% occur a single time. In total, the top ten clones hold 3% to 4.5% of the sample.

Inclusive of the bounding cysteine and phenylalanine, the CDR3 is 17 residues long. The retained sequence is limited to the CDR3, 51 bases, with the frame set at the first base. V lost 0 bases and J lost 3 bases; the stretch between them is 12 bases long. CDR1 and CDR2 are drawn from the germline V gene (reference sequence): LGHDT, YNNKEL. Enrolling through a virtual design, the prospective study's participants ranged in age from roughly 18 to 90 years and lived across around 25 United States geographic areas. In the prospective study, cohorts were assigned on the basis of participant-reported clinical history obtained from a screening survey and a study questionnaire. Mobile phlebotomists in the prospective study collected whole blood, serum and a nasopharyngeal or oropharyngeal swab from every participant. Additional blood draws and questionnaires over an approximately two-month period could optionally be provided by prospective study participants. Prospective study blood samples were shipped either frozen or at room temperature before DNA extraction.

This clone was recorded a few times. It has no known antigen specificity. Nothing much larger sits one base from this clone, and base qualities are not available. This chain is built from TRBV3-1 (or the pseudogene TRBV3-2) and TRBJ1-6; the D gene remains uncertain. This receptor was obtained from a man aged 45-60 years in a cohort exposed to, infected with or recovered from COVID-19 (not recorded which). The sequencing sample was made of PBMCs or T cells enriched from blood (not recorded which). The DNA is TGTGCCAGCAGCCAAGATCGGAGACGGGGCTATAATTCACCCCTCCACTTT. This encodes CASSQDRRRGYNSPLHF.